This passage covers 8 T cell receptor beta chains from one sample sequenced in a study of T cells after yellow fever vaccination. TCRdb itself ran the 5' RACE reads through MiXCR, one entry per CDR3 protein. The sample consists of 300,000 to 450,000 distinct CDR3 sequences, 8.1% of them appearing once. Specimen: PBMCs, collected approximately 47 days after the first yellow fever vaccination. These receptors were collected from a young man who received the YFV17D yellow fever vaccine.

This clonotype appeared a few times. The CDR3 spells CASSPPGFYYGYTF. For the CDR3, the DNA is TGCGCCAGCAGCCCCCCTGGGTTTTATTATGGCTACACCTTC. The rearrangement links TRBV5-1 to TRBJ1-2; no reliable D call. This CDR3 spans 14 amino acids. The germline V and J ends were trimmed by 4 bases and 5 bases, with 15 bases remaining between them. CDR1 and CDR2 from the germline V gene are SGHRS and YFSETQ.

In its sample, this clonotype was seen once. One end of the junction fails to match germline, which may point to a read error. The chain couples TRBV20-1 to TRBJ2-1; TRBD2 matches at 9 bases. Germline-derived CDR1 and CDR2 are DFQATT and SNEGSKA (reference sequence). The CDR3 has 16 amino acids. CDR3 amino acids: CCARANTGLAYNEQFF. CDR3 in DNA: TGCTGTGCTAGAGCAAATACGGGACTAGCTTACAATGAGCAGTTCTTC.

This chain joins TRBV7-9 and TRBJ2-6; D gene unclear. The CDR3 covers 17 residues. V was trimmed by 1 base and J by 0 bases, leaving 10 bases between them. Germline V gene data show CDR1 as SEHNR and CDR2 as FQNEAQ (reference sequence). The CDR3 protein is CASSLEQYLSGANVLTF. The CDR3 nucleotides read TGTGCCAGCAGCTTAGAACAGTACCTCTCTGGGGCCAACGTCCTGACTTTC.

The V gene is TRBV7-2, the J gene TRBJ2-1; perhaps TRBD1 as D (6 bases). There are 15 residues in the CDR3. The germline V and J ends were trimmed by 1 base and 4 bases, with 11 bases remaining between them. CDR1 is SGHTA, CDR2 FQGNSA, per germline. This chain's CDR3 is CASSLDRAGYNEQFF. In nucleotides, the CDR3 is TGTGCCAGCAGCTTAGACAGGGCCGGTTACAATGAGCAGTTCTTC.

This clonotype was recorded many times. The CDR3 bases are TGCGCCAGCAGCTTGGCCAAAGGAGGGGGAGATTACAATGAGCAGTTCTTC. Protein product: CASSLAKGGGDYNEQFF. This chain joins TRBV5-1 and TRBJ2-1; D tentatively reads TRBD1 or TRBD2 (6 bases each). Trimming pared 0 bases from V and 4 bases from J, leaving 17 bases between. The CDR3 loop spans 17 amino acids. Per germline, CDR1 SGHRS and CDR2 YFSETQ.

The chain has TRBV27 and TRBJ2-7, with 15 positions matching TRBD2. There are 15 residues in the CDR3. J lost 3 bases, V lost 4 bases, and 1 base had no gene match. CDR1 is MNHEY and CDR2 is SMNVEV in the germline V gene (reference sequence). The CDR3 DNA reads TGTGCCAGCAGTTCGGGACTAGCGGGGGGCTACGAGCAGTACTTC. It is translated as CASSSGLAGGYEQYF.

This clonotype was found a few times. The J gene is TRBJ2-7, the V gene TRBV27; 8 bases align to TRBD2. V dropped 3 bases and J dropped 1; count of bases not matched to a gene: 8. Germline V gene lookup returns CDR1 MNHEY and CDR2 SMNVEV (reference sequence). CDR3 length: 16 residues. CDR3 nucleotide sequence: TGTGCCAGCAGTTTCCTTTCGGCGGGGGGTTCCTACGAGCAGTACTTC. It yields the protein CASSFLSAGGSYEQYF.

The V call is TRBV6-1, the J call TRBJ2-5, with TRBD1 identical over 8 bases. Losses at the gene ends were 4 bases for V and 1 base for J; bases not matched to a gene: 8. CDR3 size: 16 residues. From germline, CDR1 is MNHNS and CDR2 SASEGT. This chain's CDR3 is CASSGDPGQVQETQYF. In nucleotides, the CDR3 is TGTGCCAGCAGTGGGGATCCGGGACAGGTCCAAGAGACCCAGTACTTC.